One TCR beta chain is described in this entry. Its antigen is as yet unknown. Time point here: persistent/refractory GD, antithyroid drugs over 5 years with positive TRAb. PBMCs were the source of the RNA used for TCR sequencing. To make TCR beta libraries, researchers used iRepertoire HTBI primers and Arm-PCR of CDR3 regions. A single record per CDR3 protein comes from TCRdb applying MiXCR to the multiplex PCR reads. Of 400,000 to 500,000 distinct CDR3 sequences listed, 20% to 25% are singletons. Looked up from germline, CDR1 is KGHSH and CDR2 is LQKENI. The CDR3 contains 14 residues. Trimming took 6 bases from V and 3 from J; bases not matched to a gene: 7. This record belongs to a study of regulatory T cells in long-lasting Graves disease. Findings of the study overall: Persistent disease was characterized by preferential usage of TRBV28, TRBJ1-2 and TRBJ2-5. Owing to a sample size that was small, accuracy may have been reduced. Whereas new patients shared roughly 910 public clonotypes, persistent patients shared more, at a few thousand.

This receptor was taken from a female donor with Graves disease. V usage is TRBV18 and J usage is TRBJ1-1, with TRBD1 matching 7 bases. Specimen: peripheral blood mononuclear cells (PBMCs), collected when the disease was refractory, from a patient treated with antithyroid drugs. Written as DNA, the CDR3 is TGTGCCAGCTCGGACTTCACAGGGGACACTGAAGCTTTCTTT. Translating gives CASSDFTGDTEAFF.